A single sample is the source of the 19 T cell receptor beta chains below, sequenced in a study of blood T cell repertoires in COVID-19. TCRdb's copy holds only in-frame clones and misses some; the assay was immunoSEQ multiplex PCR. Here the sample spans over 200,000 clones, about 87% being singletons. The sequencing sample was made of peripheral blood. The source is a man in his fifties or sixties who had recovered from COVID-19.

The rearrangement links TRBV6-5 to TRBJ1-2; possible D gene TRBD1, 6 bases. CDR3 size: 16 residues. Germline CDR1 MNHEY, CDR2 SVGAGI. V was clipped by 0 bases and J by 1 base, with 12 bases between them. This chain's CDR3 is CASSYSTGRFNYGYTF. The CDR3 region has the DNA TGTGCCAGCAGTTACTCGACAGGTCGTTTTAACTATGGCTACACCTTC.

The genes are TRBV6-6 and TRBJ1-1, with 7 bases matching TRBD1. This CDR3 comprises 14 residues. Germline V gene lookup returns CDR1 MNHNY and CDR2 SVGAGI (reference sequence). V lost 5 bases to trimming and J lost 5 bases; unmatched junction nucleotides: 8. CDR3 protein: CASSGDRARTEAFF. The CDR3 region has the DNA TGTGCCAGCAGTGGCGACAGGGCGAGGACTGAAGCTTTCTTT.

Notes on this clone: Other DNA sequences in this specimen translate into the identical CDR3. This chain links TRBV7-3 with TRBJ1-1; 9 nucleotides match TRBD1. CDR1 is SGHTA, CDR2 FQGTGA, per germline. The CDR3 extends over 14 amino acids. The trim removed 6 bases at V and 5 bases at J, leaving 7 bases unmatched. The DNA of the CDR3 is TGTGCCAGCAGTCTAACAGGGGGCGGGACTGAAGCTTTCTTT. It specifies CASSLTGGGTEAFF. Drawing the rest from reference TRBV7-3 and TRBJ1-1, the complete variable domain is GAGVSQTPSNKVTEKGKYVELRCDPISGHTALYWYRQSLGQGPEFLIYFQGTGAADDSGLPNDRFFAVRPEGSVSTLKIQRTERGDSAVYLCASSLTGGGTEAFFGQGTRLTVV.

The CDR3 coding sequence is TGTGCCACCAGTGATCGGATGGGACAGGGCCAAGAGACCCAGTACTTC. It is translated as CATSDRMGQGQETQYF. The rearrangement links TRBV24-1 to TRBJ2-5; 9 bases fit TRBD1. The J segment lost 1 base and the V segment lost 3 bases, leaving 5 bases of the junction unmatched. The CDR3 contains 16 residues. Germline V gene data show CDR1 as KGHDR and CDR2 as SFDVKD.

This rearrangement joins TRBV5-4 to TRBJ2-1; the D gene is possibly TRBD1 (6 bases). Per germline, CDR1 SGHNT and CDR2 YYREEE (reference sequence). Trimming took off 4 bases at V and 7 bases at J, with 18 bases between the two ends. The CDR3 spans 15 residues. In DNA, the CDR3 is TGTGCCAGCAGCCAAACAGGGCCCGAGGGTAATGAGCAGTTCTTC. Amino acid sequence: CASSQTGPEGNEQFF.

This clone occurred once. The V call is TRBV5-1, the J call TRBJ2-7; 7 bases map to TRBD1. The germline V gene encodes CDR1 SGHRS and CDR2 YFSETQ. This CDR3 has 13 residues. Trimming at V came to 0 bases and at J to 5 bases, leaving 2 bases not matched to a gene. The CDR3 sequence: CASSLVQGNEQYF. CDR3 nucleotide sequence: TGCGCCAGCAGCTTGGTACAGGGGAACGAGCAGTACTTC.

This chain links TRBV7-8 with TRBJ1-5; the match to TRBD1 covers 8 bases. Losses at the gene ends were 3 bases for V and 4 bases for J; bases not matched to a gene: 8. Germline V gives CDR1 SGHVS, CDR2 FQNEAQ. CDR3 length: 16 amino acids. CDR3 coding DNA: TGTGCCAGCAGCTTCTCCACAGGGGGTTCTAATCAGCCCCAGCATTTT. It translates to CASSFSTGGSNQPQHF.

The rearrangement links TRBV10-1 to TRBJ1-1; D possibly corresponds to TRBD1 (6 bases). Germline CDR1 and CDR2: WNHNN and SYGVQD (reference sequence). This CDR3 comprises 13 residues. Trimming took off 0 bases at V and 5 bases at J, with 7 bases between the two ends. As DNA, the CDR3 is TGCGCCAGCAGTGAGTCGAGGGGGACTGAAGCTTTCTTT. This encodes CASSESRGTEAFF.

This chain joins TRBV30 and TRBJ2-7; 9 nucleotides line up with TRBD2. Germline-derived CDR1 and CDR2 are GTSNPN and SVGIG (reference sequence). The J segment lost 3 bases and the V segment lost 4 bases, leaving 7 bases of the junction unmatched. CDR3 size: 14 residues. CDR3 nucleotide sequence: TGTGCCTGGACTCGAGGAGCGGGAGGCTACGAGCAGTACTTC. Protein product: CAWTRGAGGYEQYF.

The chain combines TRBV7-9 with TRBJ2-2; possibly TRBD1 for D (7 bases). Between the trimmed V and J ends, which lost 3 bases and 6 bases, there was a span of 14 bases. The CDR3 has 15 amino acids. In germline, CDR1 is SEHNR, CDR2 FQNEAQ (reference sequence). The CDR3, as DNA: TGTGCCAGCAGCTTCAGGACAGGAGGGGCCGGGGAGCTGTTTTTT. This gives the protein CASSFRTGGAGELFF.

The V gene is TRBV18, the J gene TRBJ2-1, with TRBD2 identical over 7 bases. This CDR3 is built from 16 residues. V was clipped by 0 bases and J by 15 bases; unmatched bases: 17. Germline V gene lookup returns CDR1 KGHSH and CDR2 LQKENI. The CDR3: CASSPPSPAGLEGWFF. Written as DNA, the CDR3 is TGTGCCAGCTCACCACCCTCCCCAGCGGGGTTAGAGGGGTGGTTCTTC.

V gene TRBV4-1 combines with J gene TRBJ2-1; D remains ambiguous. This CDR3 is built from 17 residues. The germline CDR1 and CDR2 sequences are MGHRA and YSYEKL. Trimming shortened V by 0 bases and J by 0 bases, and 12 bases separated the two germline ends. This CDR3 reads CASSQEEGASSYNEQFF. CDR3 DNA sequence: TGCGCCAGCAGCCAAGAAGAAGGAGCCAGCTCCTACAATGAGCAGTTCTTC.

The genes are TRBV7-9 and TRBJ1-2, with 9 bases identical to TRBD1. This CDR3 contains 15 residues. V was pared by 5 bases and J by 6 bases, with 10 bases of the junction left unmatched. In germline, CDR1 is SEHNR, CDR2 FQNEAQ (reference sequence). The CDR3 reads CASSTIGTGLNGYTF. The CDR3 region has the DNA TGTGCCAGCAGCACTATCGGGACAGGGCTGAATGGCTACACCTTC.

The genes are TRBV21-1 and TRBJ2-7; the table's D call of TRBD2 was not tested on the DNA. TRBV21-1 is assigned pseudogene status. The CDR3 is made up of 14 amino acids. CDR3 bases: TGTGCCAGCAGAAAGCGGGAGACGAACGACGAGCAGTACTTC. Its protein product is CASRKRETNDEQYF.

The chain carries TRBV23-1 and TRBJ1-2; 10 bases align to TRBD1. TRBV23-1 is an ORF; its function is uncertain. The CDR3 is 17 amino acids. After removal of 1 base from V and 4 bases from J, the junction contained 9 bases not matched to a gene. The CDR3 protein is CASSQFERQGASYGYTF. In DNA form, the CDR3 reads TGCGCCAGCAGTCAATTTGAGAGACAGGGGGCAAGCTATGGCTACACCTTC.

The chain uses TRBV28 and TRBJ2-3; 15 nucleotides align to TRBD2. The CDR3 runs to 20 residues. Germline values: CDR1 MDHEN, CDR2 SYDVKM. The junction had 14 bases not matched to a gene; V was cut back by 5 bases and J by 2 bases. CDR3 residues: CASSPRTSGRAIAFTDTQYF. CDR3 DNA: TGTGCCAGCAGTCCCCGGACTAGCGGGAGGGCCATCGCATTCACAGATACGCAGTATTTT.

This clone was recorded a few times. The chain employs TRBV11-3 and TRBJ1-6; weak D call: TRBD1 (6 bases). In germline, CDR1 is SGHNT, CDR2 YENEEA. V was cut by 4 bases and J by 4 bases, with 11 bases left in between. CDR3 size: 15 residues. The CDR3 coding sequence is TGTGCCAGCAGCTCCGGGACATCTTATAATTCACCCCTCCACTTT. Translation gives CASSSGTSYNSPLHF.

V usage is TRBV7-3 and J usage is TRBJ2-6; 7 bases are shared with TRBD2. After removal of 5 bases from V and 2 bases from J, the junction contained 6 bases not matched to a gene. This CDR3 region has 16 residues. Germline CDR1 SGHTA, CDR2 FQGTGA. CDR3 loop: CASSQMGGTGANVLTF. The CDR3 coding sequence is TGTGCCAGCAGCCAAATGGGAGGGACTGGGGCCAACGTCCTGACTTTC.

The chain recombines TRBV30 with TRBJ1-5, with D possibly TRBD1 on 6 matching bases. V was trimmed by 8 bases and J by 3 bases, leaving 20 bases between them. Germline-derived CDR1 and CDR2 are GTSNPN and SVGIG (reference sequence). The CDR3 consists of 15 residues. This CDR3 is CAAKGGLQPNQPQHF. CDR3 coding DNA: TGTGCCGCCAAGGGGGGGCTGCAGCCCAATCAGCCCCAGCATTTT.